The 22 T cell receptor beta chains below were found in one sample sequenced in a study of T cells in Graves' hyperthyroidism and ophthalmopathy. Researchers amplified the TCR beta CDR3 regions from RNA transcripts. Initially, a first-round RT-PCR of the TCR CDR3 employed the HTBI primer set. TCRdb used MiXCR to reprocess the multiplex PCR reads, holding one entry per CDR3 protein. Here the sample spans tens of thousands of distinct CDR3 sequences, around 55% being singletons. What was sequenced was peripheral blood or thyroid tissue (not recorded which). These receptors were taken from a man between 18 and 35 years old with Graves' hyperthyroidism.

This chain joins TRBV9 and TRBJ1-6, with a possible D match to TRBD1 (6 bases). Germline-derived CDR1 and CDR2 are SGDLS and YYNGEE. This CDR3 is 15 amino acids long. V was clipped by 1 base and J by 19 bases, with 24 bases between them. CDR3 DNA sequence: TGTGCCAGCAGCGTAAGCGGGGGCTCGGGTCGGCCCCAGCACTTT. Protein: CASSVSGGSGRPQHF.

The table lists this clonotype with a few counts. The chain uses TRBV20-1 and TRBJ2-7; D is unresolved. This CDR3 region has 12 residues. Germline lookup yields CDR1 DFQATT and CDR2 SNEGSKA (reference sequence). The germline V and J ends were trimmed by 2 bases and 9 bases, with 14 bases remaining between them. The CDR3 DNA reads as TGCAGTGCTAGAAGAACTGGTCTCGGGCAGTACTTC. Its translation is CSARRTGLGQYF.

This chain joins TRBV29-1 and TRBJ2-7; TRBD1 agrees at 8 bases. CDR1 and CDR2 from the germline V gene are SQVTM and ANQGSEA. The junction had 6 bases not matched to a gene; V was cut back by 6 bases and J by 2 bases. This CDR3 region has 13 residues. CDR3 nucleotide sequence: TGCAGCGTGCGGACAGGGCGGACCTACGAGCAGTACTTC. Translating gives CSVRTGRTYEQYF.

Notes on this clonotype: Given the absence of the conserved phenylalanine or tryptophan at the CDR3 end, a read error is likely. This chain uses TRBV19 with TRBJ1-1, with a tentative D call TRBD1 (5 bases). Trimming cost V 2 bases and J 2 bases, with 9 bases left between them. The CDR3 length is 14 residues. Germline CDR1 and CDR2: LNHDA and SQIVND (reference sequence). The chain's CDR3 is CASSIQGSNTEAFL. Here the CDR3 DNA reads TGTGCCAGTAGTATACAGGGTTCAAACACTGAAGCTTTCCTT.

Regarding this clonotype: This may arise from a read error, as a much more abundant clone is one base away. The genes are TRBV6-1 and TRBJ1-1, with no clear D. Per the germline V gene, CDR1 is MNHNS and CDR2 is SASEGT. The length of the CDR3 is 13 residues. The CDR3 nucleotides are TGTGCCAGCAGTTACTCTCCACGCACTAAAGCTTTCTTT. Translating gives CASSYSPRTKAFF.

This clonotype was recorded many times. The rearrangement joins TRBV20-1 to TRBJ1-1; 7 bases are shared with TRBD1. CDR3 size: 15 residues. Germline V gene data show CDR1 as DFQATT and CDR2 as SNEGSKA (reference sequence). The V and J ends lost 4 bases and 13 bases, in that order; junction bases with no gene match: 21. CDR3 amino acids: CSAKVQGTLAKHGFF. The CDR3 nucleotides read TGCAGTGCTAAGGTACAGGGGACGTTAGCTAAGCATGGTTTCTTT.

The chain employs TRBV25-1 and TRBJ1-5; D perhaps matches TRBD1 (5 bases). Germline-derived CDR1 and CDR2 are MGHDK and SYGVNS. V gave up 8 bases and J gave up 6 bases, with 11 bases separating them. This CDR3 has 12 residues. This CDR3 is CASGQGLQPQHF. In DNA, the CDR3 is TGTGCCAGCGGCCAGGGACTTCAGCCCCAGCATTTT.

The chain couples TRBV5-4 to TRBJ2-7; D unclear. V was cut by 0 bases and J by 6 bases, with 10 bases left in between. The CDR3 contains 13 residues. Germline V gives CDR1 SGHNT, CDR2 YYREEE (reference sequence). CDR3 sequence reads: CASSLETWPEQYF. CDR3 nucleotides: TGTGCCAGCAGCTTGGAGACTTGGCCCGAGCAGTACTTC.

This clonotype was recorded once. The chain is built from TRBV10-1 and TRBJ1-1; 7 bases line up with TRBD1. Per germline, CDR1 WNHNN and CDR2 SYGVQD (reference sequence). The CDR3 sequence is 12 residues long. With V trimmed by 9 bases and J by 7 bases, 8 bases remained unmatched. The CDR3 DNA sequence: TGCGCCAGTTCCACAGGGGCAGATGAAGCTTTCTTT. Translating gives CASSTGADEAFF.

The gene calls are TRBV7-9 and TRBJ1-5; 8 nucleotides agree with TRBD1. The CDR3 sequence is 15 residues long. Looked up from germline, CDR1 is SEHNR and CDR2 is FQNEAQ (reference sequence). V shed 7 bases, J shed 3 bases, and the junction held 8 bases outside the gene matches. CDR3 nucleotide sequence: TGTGCCAGCACCCAAGGGACAGGCAACAATCAGCCCCAGCATTTT. It translates to CASTQGTGNNQPQHF.

The chain uses TRBV10-3 and TRBJ2-6; 7 nucleotides line up with TRBD1. V gave up 3 bases and J gave up 2 bases; unmatched junction bases: 4. The CDR3 loop spans 16 amino acids. Germline V lookup: CDR1 ENHRY, CDR2 SYGVKD. The CDR3 sequence: CAISDLTGAGANVLTF. CDR3 nucleotides: TGTGCCATCAGTGATTTAACAGGGGCTGGGGCCAACGTCCTGACTTTC.

This sequence joins TRBV20-1 and TRBJ1-6; 7 nucleotides agree with TRBD1. This CDR3 spans 15 amino acids. The germline V gene encodes CDR1 DFQATT and CDR2 SNEGSKA (reference sequence). V shed 2 bases, J shed 8 bases, and the junction held 9 bases outside the gene matches. In DNA, the CDR3 is TGCAGTGCTAGAACCGGGACAGCGAGGGATTCACCCCTCCACTTT. Its translation is CSARTGTARDSPLHF.

There are many counts of this clonotype. V gene TRBV9 combines with J gene TRBJ2-3, with a tentative D call TRBD2 (6 bases). V was pared by 0 bases and J by 2 bases, with 13 bases between. The CDR3 spans 16 residues. Looked up from germline, CDR1 is SGDLS and CDR2 is YYNGEE. The CDR3 DNA sequence: TGTGCCAGCAGCGTAGGGGTAGCGGATTTCACAGATACGCAGTATTTT. It translates to CASSVGVADFTDTQYF.

In DNA form, the CDR3 reads TGTGCCAGCAGCTTAAGTTTACGGACAGGGGGCACTGAAGCTTTCTTT. Translating gives CASSLSLRTGGTEAFF. The V call is TRBV7-9, the J call TRBJ1-1; 10 bases map to TRBD1. Germline V gene sequence: CDR1 SEHNR, CDR2 FQNEAQ (reference sequence). The V segment lost 2 bases and the J segment 4 bases; nucleotides outside the gene matches: 7. The CDR3 covers 16 residues.

Concerning this clonotype: At one boundary the junction diverges from the germline segment, which might be a read error. This rearrangement joins TRBV29-1 to TRBJ2-2, with TRBD1 matching 7 bases. CDR1 is SQVTM and CDR2 is ANQGSEA in the germline V gene. This CDR3 spans 14 amino acids. The CDR3 spells CSVEGGSGTGELFF. The CDR3 DNA follows: TGCAGCGTCGAAGGGGGCAGCGGCACCGGGGAGCTGTTTTTT.

This clonotype came up many times. The V and J genes are TRBV10-1 and TRBJ1-6, with D perhaps matching TRBD1 (5 bases). Deletions cut 4 bases from V and 8 bases from J, with 9 bases between. Germline V gene lookup returns CDR1 WNHNN and CDR2 SYGVQD (reference sequence). The CDR3 runs to 13 residues. Here the CDR3 reads CASSAGLDSPLHF. The CDR3 DNA reads TGCGCCAGCAGTGCAGGGTTGGATTCACCCCTCCACTTT.

This clonotype was seen more than once but under ten times. The chain uses TRBV25-1 and TRBJ1-6; TRBD1 aligns across 11 bases. V dropped 4 bases and J dropped 10; count of bases not matched to a gene: 3. Germline assignment: CDR1 MGHDK and CDR2 SYGVNS. The CDR3 length is 14 residues. CDR3 sequence reads: CASSGTGGVSPLHF. The DNA of the CDR3 is TGTGCCAGCAGTGGGACAGGGGGCGTCTCACCCCTCCACTTT.

This clonotype is a singleton in its sample. The genes are TRBV10-3 and TRBJ2-6; TRBD2 is a possible D gene (7 bases). Per the germline V gene, CDR1 is ENHRY and CDR2 is SYGVKD. The CDR3 consists of 17 residues. The V end was cut by 5 bases, the J end by 3 bases, with 17 bases between. Here the CDR3 reads CAISPSRGAGGANVLTF. CDR3 in DNA: TGTGCCATCAGTCCCTCCCGGGGGGCCGGTGGGGCCAACGTCCTGACTTTC.

A note on this clonotype: The conserved final phenylalanine or tryptophan is absent from the CDR3, which likely points to a read error. The chain carries TRBV20-1 and TRBJ2-2; 10 nucleotides agree with TRBD2. This CDR3 spans 15 amino acids. CDR1 is DFQATT, CDR2 SNEGSKA, per germline (reference sequence). The CDR3 coding sequence is TGCAGTGCTAGGGTAGCGGGGGGCGCTACCGGGGGGCTGTTTCTT. Its translation: CSARVAGGATGGLFL.

The V and J genes are TRBV7-2 and TRBJ1-6; TRBD1 matches 9 bases. Germline CDR1 SGHTA, CDR2 FQGNSA. With V trimmed by 6 bases and J by 7 bases, 10 bases remained unmatched. The CDR3 consists of 16 residues. The CDR3 protein is CASSLTGTGSNSPLHF. CDR3 bases: TGTGCCAGCAGTCTGACCGGGACAGGGAGCAATTCACCCCTCCACTTT.

A word on this clonotype: A much bigger clone sits one base away, suggesting this may be a read error. This rearrangement joins TRBV5-1 to TRBJ2-3; TRBD2 agrees at 14 bases. Looked up from germline, CDR1 is SGHRS and CDR2 is YFSETQ. The CDR3 extends over 17 amino acids. CDR3 region: CTSSLVGTSGSRDTQYF. The CDR3 DNA is TGCACCAGCAGCTTGGTGGGGACTAGCGGGAGTCGGGATACGCAGTATTTT.

This clonotype came up many times. The gene calls are TRBV19 and TRBJ1-5, with TRBD1 matching over 7 bases. The CDR3 has 14 amino acids. In germline, CDR1 is LNHDA, CDR2 SQIVND (reference sequence). With V trimmed by 7 bases and J by 2 bases, 5 bases remained unmatched. The CDR3 DNA reads as TGTGCCAGTACCACAACAGGGGGCAATCAGCCCCAGCATTTT. Translation: CASTTTGGNQPQHF.